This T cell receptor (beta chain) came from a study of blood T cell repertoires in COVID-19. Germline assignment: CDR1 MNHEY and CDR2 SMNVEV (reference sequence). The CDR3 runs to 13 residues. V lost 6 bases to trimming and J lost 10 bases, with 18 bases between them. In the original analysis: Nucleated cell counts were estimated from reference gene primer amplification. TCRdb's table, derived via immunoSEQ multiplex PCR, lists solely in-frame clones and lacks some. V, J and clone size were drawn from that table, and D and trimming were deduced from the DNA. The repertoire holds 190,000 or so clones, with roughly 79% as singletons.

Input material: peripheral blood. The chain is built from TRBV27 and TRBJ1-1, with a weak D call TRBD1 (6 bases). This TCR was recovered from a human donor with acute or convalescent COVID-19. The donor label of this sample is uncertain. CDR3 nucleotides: TGTGCCAGCAGCCTACTTGATACAGGGAGAGCTTTCTTT. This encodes CASSLLDTGRAFF.